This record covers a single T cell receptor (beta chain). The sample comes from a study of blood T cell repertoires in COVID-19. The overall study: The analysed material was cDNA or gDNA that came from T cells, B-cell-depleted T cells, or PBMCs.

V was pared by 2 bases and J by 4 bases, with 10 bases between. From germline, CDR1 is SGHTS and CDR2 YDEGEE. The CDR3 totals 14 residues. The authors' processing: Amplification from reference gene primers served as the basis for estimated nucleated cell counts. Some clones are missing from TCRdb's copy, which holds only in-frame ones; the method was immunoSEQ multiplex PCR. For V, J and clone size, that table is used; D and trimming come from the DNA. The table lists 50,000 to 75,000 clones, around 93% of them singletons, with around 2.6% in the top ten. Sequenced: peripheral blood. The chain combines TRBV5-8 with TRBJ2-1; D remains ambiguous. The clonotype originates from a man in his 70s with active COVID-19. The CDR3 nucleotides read TGTGCCAGCAGCTTCCAGGTTCTGTACAATGAGCAGTTCTTC. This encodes CASSFQVLYNEQFF.